Listed here is a single T cell receptor (beta chain). These data belong to a study of blood T cell repertoires in COVID-19. About the research overall: In each case, the material was cDNA or gDNA derived from T cells, B-cell-depleted T cells, or PBMCs.

Authors' analysis steps: Scientists estimated how many nucleated cells there were by amplifying reference gene primers. Libraries were prepared by immunoSEQ multiplex PCR; TCRdb keeps only in-frame clonotypes and omits some of them. V, J and clone size derive from that table, while D and trimming were established from the DNA sequence. The sample lists 150,000 to 200,000 clones, 75% to 85% occurring once. The sequenced sample consisted of peripheral blood. The receptor's source is a human donor in a cohort sampled during active COVID-19.

CDR3 sequence: CATSPPGQPYEQYF. CDR3 sequence (DNA): TGTGCCACCAGTCCGCCGGGACAACCCTACGAGCAGTACTTC. The J gene is TRBJ2-7, the V gene TRBV24-1; a possible D gene is TRBD1 (6 bases). CDR1 KGHDR and CDR2 SFDVKD come from the germline V gene. CDR3 size: 14 residues. V lost 6 bases and J lost 2, with 13 bases in between.